This is a list of T cell receptor beta chains from one sample in a study of blood T cells in healthy people across ages. A single record per CDR3 protein comes from TCRdb applying MiXCR to the 5' RACE reads. This table has around 1.5 million distinct CDR3 sequences, around 59% appearing once. Sequencing was performed on blood. These receptors all stem from a man aged 18 to 30 in good health. Each CDR3 is given with its conserved first and last residue. A D gene is named only where the DNA matches it firmly. Some rows mark clone size as missing; the rest say once, few, many or name a class of expanded clone.

>-|TRBV5-1|-|TRBJ2-6
TGCGCCAGCAGCTTGGACAACGACTCTGGGGCCAACGTCCTGACTTTC
CASSLDNDSGANVLTF
>-|TRBV6-5|-|TRBJ2-7
TGTGCCAGCAGTTACGGGTCCATTTCCTACGAGCAGTACTTC
CASSYGSISYEQYF
>TRBD2|TRBV12-3/TRBV12-4|-|TRBJ2-1
TGTGCCAGCAGTCGCCGGTCTAGCGGAACCTACAATGAGCAGTTCTTC
CASSRRSSGTYNEQFF
>TRBD1|TRBV6-4|-|TRBJ2-1
TGTGCCAGCAGCGGACAGGGCTGTGAGCAGTTCTTC
CASSGQGCEQFF
>-|TRBV7-9|few|TRBJ2-3
TGTGCCAGCAGCATCTCGGGAACAGCCCCCACAGATACGCAGTATTTT
CASSISGTAPTDTQYF
>-|TRBV12-3/TRBV12-4|-|TRBJ1-2
TGTGCCAGCAGTTTAGTAGCGGGGAAGGGCGGCTACACCTTC
CASSLVAGKGGYTF
>TRBD2|TRBV6-5|-|TRBJ2-1
TGTGCCAGCAGTCGATCAACTAGCGCGGTATACAATGAGCAGTTCTTC
CASSRSTSAVYNEQFF
>TRBD2|TRBV20-1|once|TRBJ2-5
TGCAGTGCTAGGGTCATGAAACTAGCGGGGACTTACAATGAGCAGTACTTC
CSARVMKLAGTYNEQYF
>TRBD2|TRBV5-1|-|TRBJ2-3
TGCGCCAGCAGCCGGGGGGGGACTAGCGGCGGAGATACGCAGTATTTT
CASSRGGTSGGDTQYF
>-|TRBV6-5|-|TRBJ2-7
TGTGCCAGCAGTTACTCGACGTCGGGGGCGGGGTCCGAGCAGTACTTC
CASSYSTSGAGSEQYF
>TRBD2|TRBV27|-|TRBJ2-1
TGTGCCAGCAGTTGGGCGACTAGCGGGGGGCCGTTTGAGCAGTTCTTC
CASSWATSGGPFEQFF
>TRBD1|TRBV6-1|-|TRBJ1-4
TGTGCCAGCAGGACCGGGACAGGGTTTGAAAAACTGTTTTTT
CASRTGTGFEKLFF
>-|TRBV4-2|-|TRBJ1-5
TGTGCCAGCAGTCCGCGATCAGGGTCTCGCAATCAGCCCCAGCATTTT
CASSPRSGSRNQPQHF
>-|TRBV2|once|TRBJ2-7
TGTGCCAGCAGACCAGACTCAGGGCCCTACGAGCAGTACTTC
CASRPDSGPYEQYF
>TRBD2|TRBV3-1|few|TRBJ2-3
TGTGCCAGCAGCCACGGCGTAGCGGGTAGCACAGATACGCAGTATTTT
CASSHGVAGSTDTQYF
>-|TRBV12-3/TRBV12-4|-|TRBJ2-7
TGTGCCAGCAGTCATCAAGGGAGATACGAGCAGTACTTC
CASSHQGRYEQYF
>-|TRBV7-6|few|TRBJ2-1
TGTGCCAGCAGCTCCCAACCCAACAATGAGCAGTTCTTC
CASSSQPNNEQFF
>-|TRBV11-2|-|TRBJ1-4
TGTGCCAGCAGCCGGTCCACGAATGAAAAACTGTTTTTT
CASSRSTNEKLFF
>-|TRBV3-1|-|TRBJ2-2
TGTGCCAGCAGCCAGAAAGTTGGGACTTACAACACCGGGGAGCTGTTTTTT
CASSQKVGTYNTGELFF
>-|TRBV12-3/TRBV12-4|-|TRBJ1-4
TGTGCCAGCAGTTTAATTTGGTGGGAGGGGAGTGAAAAACTGTTTTTT
CASSLIWWEGSEKLFF
>TRBD1|TRBV4-1|-|TRBJ2-4
TGCGCCAGCAGCCAAGAAAGGGGACAGATAGCCAAAAACATTCAGTACTTC
CASSQERGQIAKNIQYF
>-|TRBV5-1|few|TRBJ2-5
TGCGCCAGCAGCTTGTTGCCCCCCCCGGAGAGGGAGGAGACCCAGTACTTC
CASSLLPPPEREETQYF
>-|TRBV19|few|TRBJ1-4
TGTGCCAGTAGTATAAGAGGAGAAAAACTGTTTTTT
CASSIRGEKLFF
>-|TRBV12-3/TRBV12-4|few|TRBJ2-4
TGTGCCAGCATTGACAGCCTAGCCAAAAACATTCAGTACTTC
CASIDSLAKNIQYF
>-|TRBV20-1|-|TRBJ1-2
TGCAGTGCTAGCTCGTCCGGATACTATGGCTACACCTTC
CSASSSGYYGYTF
>TRBD1|TRBV27|many|TRBJ1-2
TGTGCCAGCAGTTTAAGTGGACAGGGGAATGGCTACACCTTC
CASSLSGQGNGYTF
>TRBD2|TRBV12-3/TRBV12-4|-|TRBJ2-1
TGTGCCAGCAGTGGGGAAAGACTAGCGGGGCAGAATGACAATGAGCAGTTCTTC
CASSGERLAGQNDNEQFF
>-|TRBV6-5|-|TRBJ2-5
TGTGCCAGCAGTTACTTCGACCTGCGCGGAAGGTACCAAGAGACCCAGTACTTC
CASSYFDLRGRYQETQYF
>-|TRBV15|-|TRBJ2-1
TGTGCCACCAGCAGTCTAAATCGAGGGAATGAGCAGTTCTTC
CATSSLNRGNEQFF
>-|TRBV4-1|-|TRBJ2-5
TGCGCCAGCAGCCAAGTATACTTTGGAGCAGAGACCCAGTACTTC
CASSQVYFGAETQYF
>-|TRBV29-1|-|TRBJ1-3
TGCAGCGTTGAGGCTGGAAACACCATATATTTT
CSVEAGNTIYF
>-|TRBV6-5|-|TRBJ2-4
TGTGCCAGCAGTTACTCTGAACAGGCAGCCAAAAACATTCAGTACTTC
CASSYSEQAAKNIQYF
>-|TRBV7-2|few|TRBJ2-7
TGTGCCAGCAGTCAACTGGGGGGATCCTACGAGCAGTACTTC
CASSQLGGSYEQYF
>-|TRBV6-1|few|TRBJ1-6
TGTGCCAGCAGTGAAACAGCTAATTCACCCCTCCACTTT
CASSETANSPLHF
>-|TRBV11-2|few|TRBJ2-3
TGTGCCAGCAGCTTTGTCGACACAGATACGCAGTATTTT
CASSFVDTDTQYF
>TRBD1|TRBV5-1|once|TRBJ2-7
TGCGCCAGCAGCTGCCCGGACAGGGGGCACTACGAGCAGTACTTC
CASSCPDRGHYEQYF
>-|TRBV12-3/TRBV12-4|-|TRBJ1-1
TGTGCCAGCAGTTTCCAGGGGCGCATGAACACTGAAGCTTTCTTT
CASSFQGRMNTEAFF
>-|TRBV7-9|-|TRBJ2-7
TGTGCCACCGAGGGACCACCGCCCTACGAGCAGTACTTC
CATEGPPPYEQYF
>-|TRBV20-1|-|TRBJ2-7
TGCAGTGCTAGAGATATGGAGGGGGTCCGCGAGCAGTACTTC
CSARDMEGVREQYF
>-|TRBV11-2|once|TRBJ1-5
TGTGCCAGCAGCCGGGACGGGTTTAGCAATCAGCCCCAGCATTTT
CASSRDGFSNQPQHF
>TRBD1|TRBV4-3|-|TRBJ1-1
TGCGCCAGCAGCCAAGGTTGGTCGGACAGGTCACCCATGAACACTGAAGCTTTCTTT
CASSQGWSDRSPMNTEAFF
>-|TRBV4-3|-|TRBJ2-1
TGCGCCAGCAGCCTTCATAGGGGTTGGGGCTCCTACAATGAGCAGTTCTTC
CASSLHRGWGSYNEQFF
>TRBD2|TRBV14|-|TRBJ2-7
TGTGCCAGCAGCCTCCTCGGGGGGACTAGCGAGGACGAGCAGTACTTC
CASSLLGGTSEDEQYF
>-|TRBV14|-|TRBJ1-2
TGTGCCAGCAGCCAAGATCGATTTTATGCAGGCGTCTATGGCTACACCTTC
CASSQDRFYAGVYGYTF
>TRBD1|TRBV7-8|-|TRBJ2-5
TGTGCCAGCAGCCGAAGATTCAAAACACGACAGGGTTTGGAGACCCAGTACTTC
CASSRRFKTRQGLETQYF